This TCR beta chain was retrieved from a study of T-cell reconstitution after alpha-beta-depleted transplantation in children. Overall study results and limits: Reportedly, roughly two months post-transplant, alpha-beta T cells arose from several hundred expanded graft clones. Once a year had passed after transplant, T-cell counts and diversity came mostly from newly produced T cells. Day-60 TCRbeta diversity that was high in some patients was derived from surviving recipient T cells and thymic progenitors.

The TCRbeta library incorporated unique molecular identifiers. From the PCR reads, TCRdb called clonotypes with MiXCR, one entry per CDR3 protein. The sample carries 280,000 or so distinct CDR3 sequences, under 14% recorded once. The trim removed 5 bases at V and 6 bases at J, leaving 10 bases unmatched. The CDR3 contains 15 residues. The germline gives CDR1 LNHNV, CDR2 YYDKDF (reference sequence). Ten or more counts support this clonotype. As yet, its antigen is unknown. The clonotype was recovered from a male patient aged 2-15 years who had a stem cell transplant for chronic granulomatous disease, so the T cells may come from the graft donor. The V call is TRBV15, the J call TRBJ1-2; the match to TRBD1 covers 9 bases. Sequences were derived from peripheral blood, sampled 180 days after TCRalphabeta/CD19-depleted stem cell transplant. Here the CDR3 DNA reads TGTGCCACCAGCTTAGCCTCTCGGACAGGGGATGGCTACACCTTC. Protein: CATSLASRTGDGYTF. Complete variable domain (other parts from reference TRBV15 and TRBJ1-2): DAMVIQNPRYQVTQFGKPVTLSCSQTLNHNVMYWYQQKSSQAPKLLFHYYDKDFNNEADTPDNFQSRRPNTSFCFLDIRSPGLGDTAMYLCATSLASRTGDGYTFGSGTRLTVV.